Included here is one TCR beta chain sequence, with context. These data belong to a study of T cell responses to AZD1222 COVID-19 vaccine. CDR1 SGHDN and CDR2 FVKESK come from the germline V gene. CDR3 length: 17 amino acids. J was trimmed by 9 bases and V by 4 bases; bases with no gene match: 16. Clones were sequenced by immunoSEQ multiplex PCR, and TCRdb holds only the in-frame ones, with some missing. The sample holds over 120,000 clones, 85% to 90% seen once. Pooled samples include second doses given at about 4 or 12 weeks. Sequencing was performed on peripheral blood, taken 28 days after the second AZD1222 dose. J is TRBJ2-1 and V is TRBV14, with 9 positions matching TRBD2. The TCR originated in an adult who received the AZD1222 COVID-19 vaccine. CDR3 protein: CASSRESRTSVGGEQFF. DNA of the CDR3: TGTGCCAGCAGCCGCGAGAGTAGGACTAGCGTAGGGGGTGAGCAGTTCTTC.